This T cell receptor beta chain is from a study of T cell responses to AZD1222 COVID-19 vaccine. Study conclusions and caveats: Sampling that yielded the repertoires occurred only after the peak T cell response. Donors were chiefly white British, with a greater number of females, and clonal diversity was perhaps underestimated.

From germline, CDR1 is MDHEN and CDR2 SYDVKM. The CDR3 length is 15 residues. Deletions cut 2 bases from V and 7 bases from J, with 17 bases between. Libraries were prepared by immunoSEQ multiplex PCR; TCRdb keeps only in-frame clonotypes and omits some of them. The data contain roughly 160,000 clones, 91% of them singletons. This clone was detected a few times. Its specificity is unknown. This TCR derives from an adult in good health. This chain uses TRBV28 with TRBJ1-2; D not certain. Sequencing used peripheral blood, obtained on day 0 of AZD1222 vaccination. The CDR3 here is CASSLGPGSVSGYTF. The CDR3 region has the DNA TGTGCCAGCAGTTTAGGTCCGGGTTCGGTCTCTGGCTACACCTTC.